This paragraph covers one T cell receptor beta chain sequence. Its antigen is still unknown. This specimen belongs to a study of T cell repertoires in cytomegalovirus infection. Study overall: HLA-B-restricted CMV epitopes that are well studied were used alongside recently identified HLA-C-restricted ones.

TCRdb recomputed calls from the reads with MiXCR, one row per CDR3 protein. The profile shows 40,000 to 60,000 distinct CDR3 sequences, 20% to 25% of them singletons. General study results and limits: Dominant in the ex vivo response were TCR beta clonotypes restricted by HLA-C and specific for CMV.

The CDR3 totals 12 residues. Looked up from germline, CDR1 is SGHVS and CDR2 is FQNEAQ. The germline V and J ends were trimmed by 1 base and 5 bases, with 6 bases remaining between them. The sequences come from CD8+ T cells from cultured PBMCs, collected from culture after CMV antigen stimulation. The sequence was collected from a human donor in good health (CMV status not recorded). Some clones in this sample may be carry-over from other donors' samples. This sequence joins TRBV7-8 and TRBJ2-7; D unclear. This chain's CDR3 is CASSLERHEQYF. Here the CDR3 DNA reads TGTGCCAGCAGCTTAGAGAGACACGAGCAGTACTTC.